The rows below give T cell receptor beta chains drawn from one sample of a study of response to subunit inactivated influenza vaccine. TCRdb analysed the RT-PCR reads with MiXCR anew, one entry per CDR3 protein. The data show 500,000 to 700,000 distinct CDR3 sequences, with approximately 24% seen just once and 2.5% to 3% held by the top ten. The sample was also reused in another study, on T cells expressing NK-cell markers.

This sample comprised CD4+ T cells sorted from PBMCs, obtained 12 days after vaccination. The receptor set was obtained from a man aged 50 to 60 who received an inactivated influenza vaccine. Both conserved end residues are part of each CDR3. The D gene is left open where the match is weak. Not every row has a clone size; where given, it reads once, few, many or a size class.

v_call: TRBV28
d_call: NA
j_call: TRBJ2-2
clone_size: NA
cdr3_nt: TGTGCCAGCACCCTCTGGACCGGGGAGCTGTTTTTT
cdr3_aa: CASTLWTGELFF

v_call: TRBV4-3
d_call: NA
j_call: TRBJ1-5
clone_size: once
cdr3_nt: TGCGCCAGCAGCCAAGAAGAAGGTAATCAGCCCCAGCATTTT
cdr3_aa: CASSQEEGNQPQHF

v_call: TRBV24-1
d_call: NA
j_call: TRBJ2-5
clone_size: few
cdr3_nt: TGTGCCACCAGTGACCCCTCGGTGGGTAAACGGCGGTACGGGCAAGAGACCCAGTACTTC
cdr3_aa: CATSDPSVGKRRYGQETQYF

v_call: TRBV6-2/TRBV6-3
d_call: TRBD1
j_call: TRBJ2-7
clone_size: NA
cdr3_nt: TGTGCCAGCAGTTACGCGAGACAGGGGAGGTACGAGCAGTACTTC
cdr3_aa: CASSYARQGRYEQYF

v_call: TRBV9
d_call: NA
j_call: TRBJ2-3
clone_size: NA
cdr3_nt: TGTGCCAGCAGCCGTATTAGCGAGCAAGATACGCAGTATTTT
cdr3_aa: CASSRISEQDTQYF

v_call: TRBV24-1
d_call: TRBD1
j_call: TRBJ2-1
clone_size: few
cdr3_nt: TGTGCCACCAGTGATTTTGGTCAGGGGGTCTCCTACAATGAGCAGTTCTTC
cdr3_aa: CATSDFGQGVSYNEQFF

v_call: TRBV11-2
d_call: NA
j_call: TRBJ2-1
clone_size: few
cdr3_nt: TGTGCCAGCAGCCAATTGACGGGCTTCTACAATGAGCAGTTCTTC
cdr3_aa: CASSQLTGFYNEQFF

v_call: TRBV7-9
d_call: TRBD1
j_call: TRBJ1-6
clone_size: few
cdr3_nt: TGTGCCAGCAGCTTAGGGGACAGTAATTCACCCCTCCACTTT
cdr3_aa: CASSLGDSNSPLHF

v_call: TRBV5-1
d_call: NA
j_call: TRBJ1-1
clone_size: few
cdr3_nt: TGCGCCAGCAGCTTACACGCGAATGAAGCTTTCTTT
cdr3_aa: CASSLHANEAFF

v_call: TRBV2
d_call: NA
j_call: TRBJ2-7
clone_size: NA
cdr3_nt: TGTGCCAGCAGCACCCAACGGGCGGCGCAGTACTTC
cdr3_aa: CASSTQRAAQYF

v_call: TRBV12-3/TRBV12-4
d_call: NA
j_call: TRBJ2-1
clone_size: few
cdr3_nt: TGTGCCAGCAGGCTCGGGACAACCCTATACAATGAGCAGTTCTTC
cdr3_aa: CASRLGTTLYNEQFF

v_call: TRBV5-1
d_call: NA
j_call: TRBJ2-2
clone_size: few
cdr3_nt: TGCGCCAGCAGCTTGGTCGCGGGATTGATCACCGGGGAGCTGTTTTTT
cdr3_aa: CASSLVAGLITGELFF

v_call: TRBV20-1
d_call: NA
j_call: TRBJ1-1
clone_size: many
cdr3_nt: TGCAGTGCTAGAAAGGGACAACCGAACACTGAAGCTTTCTTT
cdr3_aa: CSARKGQPNTEAFF

v_call: TRBV7-9
d_call: NA
j_call: TRBJ2-3
clone_size: few
cdr3_nt: TGTGCCAGCAGCCCCGCCACCGCAGTGGATTTT
cdr3_aa: CASSPATAVDF

v_call: TRBV7-2
d_call: NA
j_call: TRBJ2-7
clone_size: NA
cdr3_nt: TGTGCCAGCAGCTTATCGACGGCTACTAACTACGAGCAGTACTTC
cdr3_aa: CASSLSTATNYEQYF

v_call: TRBV12-3/TRBV12-4
d_call: TRBD1
j_call: TRBJ1-2
clone_size: few
cdr3_nt: TGTGCCAGCAGGCCGTCACAGGGGGGAACTAACTATGGCTACACCTTC
cdr3_aa: CASRPSQGGTNYGYTF

v_call: TRBV19
d_call: NA
j_call: TRBJ2-2
clone_size: NA
cdr3_nt: TGTGCCAGTACCACTTCGTGGCCTGCCCTGAACACCGGGGAGCTGTTTTTT
cdr3_aa: CASTTSWPALNTGELFF

v_call: TRBV25-1
d_call: TRBD1
j_call: TRBJ1-2
clone_size: few
cdr3_nt: TGTGCCAGCAGTGAATTGAAGGGGGCGGACTATGGCTACACCTTC
cdr3_aa: CASSELKGADYGYTF

v_call: TRBV28
d_call: NA
j_call: TRBJ1-5
clone_size: NA
cdr3_nt: TGTGCCAGCAGTTTATCGGGGATCTACAATCAGCCCCAGCATTTT
cdr3_aa: CASSLSGIYNQPQHF

v_call: TRBV12-3/TRBV12-4
d_call: NA
j_call: TRBJ2-7
clone_size: NA
cdr3_nt: TGTGCCAGCGGAACGGGAGCACTCAACGAGCAGTACTTC
cdr3_aa: CASGTGALNEQYF

v_call: TRBV12-3/TRBV12-4
d_call: TRBD2
j_call: TRBJ2-7
clone_size: few
cdr3_nt: TGTGCCAGCAGTTTATATCGGACTAGCGGATATGCCTACGAGCAGTACTTC
cdr3_aa: CASSLYRTSGYAYEQYF

v_call: TRBV7-8
d_call: TRBD1
j_call: TRBJ1-1
clone_size: NA
cdr3_nt: TGTGCCAGCAGCTTATTCGGGACAGTCCTTGAAGCTTTCTTT
cdr3_aa: CASSLFGTVLEAFF

v_call: TRBV12-3/TRBV12-4
d_call: NA
j_call: TRBJ2-2
clone_size: NA
cdr3_nt: TGTGCCAGCAGTTTATTGGGGGGCTCCACCGGGGAGCTGTTTTTT
cdr3_aa: CASSLLGGSTGELFF

v_call: TRBV18
d_call: NA
j_call: TRBJ1-6
clone_size: NA
cdr3_nt: TGTGCCAGCTCCCCAACCGTGGGGGAAGCTTCACCCCTCCACTTT
cdr3_aa: CASSPTVGEASPLHF

v_call: TRBV9
d_call: NA
j_call: TRBJ2-3
clone_size: few
cdr3_nt: TGTGCCAGCACCCGGGGTGGTGGACCAGACGTCCCAGATACGCAGTATTTT
cdr3_aa: CASTRGGGPDVPDTQYF

v_call: TRBV28
d_call: TRBD1
j_call: TRBJ2-5
clone_size: few
cdr3_nt: TGTGCCAGCAGACCCGGGACAGGGGTCCAAGAGACCCAGTACTTC
cdr3_aa: CASRPGTGVQETQYF

v_call: TRBV12-3/TRBV12-4
d_call: NA
j_call: TRBJ2-7
clone_size: NA
cdr3_nt: TGTGACAGCAGCCTCGGTAACTCCTACGAGCAGTACTTC
cdr3_aa: CDSSLGNSYEQYF

v_call: TRBV10-2
d_call: NA
j_call: TRBJ2-6
clone_size: NA
cdr3_nt: TGCGCCACCACGGACGGAACACAGGCCAACGTCCTGACTTTC
cdr3_aa: CATTDGTQANVLTF